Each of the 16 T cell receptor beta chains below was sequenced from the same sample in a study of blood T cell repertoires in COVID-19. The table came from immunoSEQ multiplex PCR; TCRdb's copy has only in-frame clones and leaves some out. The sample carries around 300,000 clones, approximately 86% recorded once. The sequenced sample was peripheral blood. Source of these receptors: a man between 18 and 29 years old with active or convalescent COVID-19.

The CDR3 nucleotides are TGTGCCAGTAGTATCCCCTCCCTCTCCCCAGATACGCAGTATTTT. It translates to CASSIPSLSPDTQYF. This rearrangement joins TRBV19 to TRBJ2-3; D is unclear. CDR1 and CDR2 from the germline V gene are LNHDA and SQIVND (reference sequence). The CDR3 runs 15 residues. Trimming removed 3 bases from V and 4 bases from J, with 14 bases in between. Full variable domain (rest looked up from reference TRBV19 and TRBJ2-3): DGGITQSPKYLFRKEGQNVTLSCEQNLNHDAMYWYRQDPGQGLRLIYYSQIVNDFQKGDIAEGYSVSREKKESFPLTVTSAQKNPTAFYLCASSIPSLSPDTQYFGPGTRLTVL.

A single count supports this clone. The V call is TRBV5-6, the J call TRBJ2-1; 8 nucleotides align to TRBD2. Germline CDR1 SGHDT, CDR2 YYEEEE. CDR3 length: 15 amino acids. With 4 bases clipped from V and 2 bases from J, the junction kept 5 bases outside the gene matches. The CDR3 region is CASSGGTRTYNEQFF. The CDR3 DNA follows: TGTGCCAGCAGCGGCGGGACTAGGACCTACAATGAGCAGTTCTTC.

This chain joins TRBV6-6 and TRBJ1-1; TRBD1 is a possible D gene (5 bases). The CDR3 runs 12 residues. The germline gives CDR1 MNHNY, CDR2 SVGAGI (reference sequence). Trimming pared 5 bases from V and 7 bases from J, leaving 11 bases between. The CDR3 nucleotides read TGTGCCAGCAGTACCGGACAAAGTGAAGCTTTCTTT. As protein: CASSTGQSEAFF.

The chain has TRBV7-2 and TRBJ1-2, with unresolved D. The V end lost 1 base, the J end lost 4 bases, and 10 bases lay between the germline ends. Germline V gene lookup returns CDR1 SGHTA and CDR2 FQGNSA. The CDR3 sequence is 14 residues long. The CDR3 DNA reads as TGTGCCAGCAGCTTAGGCGAGGGTCTCTATGGCTACACCTTC. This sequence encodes CASSLGEGLYGYTF.

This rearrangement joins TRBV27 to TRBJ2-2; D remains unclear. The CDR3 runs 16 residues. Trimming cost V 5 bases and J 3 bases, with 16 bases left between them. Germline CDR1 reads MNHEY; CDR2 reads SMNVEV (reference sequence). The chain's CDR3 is CASSNHAGLYTGELFF. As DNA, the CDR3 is TGTGCCAGCAGTAATCACGCAGGCCTCTACACCGGGGAGCTGTTTTTT.

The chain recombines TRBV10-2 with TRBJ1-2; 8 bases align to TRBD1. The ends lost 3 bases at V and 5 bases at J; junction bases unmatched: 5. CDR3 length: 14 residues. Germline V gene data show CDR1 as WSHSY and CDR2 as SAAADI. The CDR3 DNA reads TGCGCCAGCAGTGAAGGGACAGGCGTTTATGGCTACACCTTC. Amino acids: CASSEGTGVYGYTF.

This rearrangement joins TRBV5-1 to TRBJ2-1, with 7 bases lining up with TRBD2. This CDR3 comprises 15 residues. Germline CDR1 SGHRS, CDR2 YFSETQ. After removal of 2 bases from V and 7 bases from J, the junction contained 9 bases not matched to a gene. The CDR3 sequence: CASSLAREGLNEQFF. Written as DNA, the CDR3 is TGCGCCAGCAGCTTAGCTAGGGAGGGGCTTAATGAGCAGTTCTTC. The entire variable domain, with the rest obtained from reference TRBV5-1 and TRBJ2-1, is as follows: KAGVTQTPRYLIKTRGQQVTLSCSPISGHRSVSWYQQTPGQGLQFLFEYFSETQRNKGNFPGRFSGRQFSNSRSEMNVSTLELGDSALYLCASSLAREGLNEQFFGPGTRLTVL.

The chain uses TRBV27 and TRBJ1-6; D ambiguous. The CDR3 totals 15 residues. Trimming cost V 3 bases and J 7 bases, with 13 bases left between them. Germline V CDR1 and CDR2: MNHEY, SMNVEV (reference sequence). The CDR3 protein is CASSFSPPGNSPLHF. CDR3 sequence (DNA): TGTGCCAGCAGTTTCTCCCCTCCGGGAAATTCACCCCTCCACTTT.

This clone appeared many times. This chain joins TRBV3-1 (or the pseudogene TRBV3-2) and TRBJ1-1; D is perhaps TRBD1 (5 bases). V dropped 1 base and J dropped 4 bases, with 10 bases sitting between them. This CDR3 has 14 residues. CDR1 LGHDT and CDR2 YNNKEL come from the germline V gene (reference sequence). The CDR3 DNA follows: TGTGCCAGCAGCCAAGGGGGAGGGGCCACTGAAGCTTTCTTT. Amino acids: CASSQGGGATEAFF.

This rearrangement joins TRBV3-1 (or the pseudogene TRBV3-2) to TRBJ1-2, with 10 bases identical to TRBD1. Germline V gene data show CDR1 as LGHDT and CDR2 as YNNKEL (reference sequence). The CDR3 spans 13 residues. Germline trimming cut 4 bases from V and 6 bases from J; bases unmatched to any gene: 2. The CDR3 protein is CASSLGTGDGYTF. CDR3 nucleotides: TGTGCCAGCAGCCTAGGGACAGGGGATGGCTACACCTTC.

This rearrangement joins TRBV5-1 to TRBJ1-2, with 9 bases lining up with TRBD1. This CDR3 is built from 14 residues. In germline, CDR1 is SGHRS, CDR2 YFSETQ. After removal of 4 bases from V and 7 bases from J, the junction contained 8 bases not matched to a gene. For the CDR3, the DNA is TGCGCCAGCAGCGATGGACAGGGGTTTCGTGGCTACACCTTC. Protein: CASSDGQGFRGYTF.

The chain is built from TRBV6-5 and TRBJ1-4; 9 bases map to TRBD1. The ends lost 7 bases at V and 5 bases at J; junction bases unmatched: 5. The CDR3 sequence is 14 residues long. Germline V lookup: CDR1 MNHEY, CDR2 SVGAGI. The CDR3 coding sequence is TGTGCCAGCACTACAGGGGGCGCGAATGAAAAACTGTTTTTT. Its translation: CASTTGGANEKLFF.

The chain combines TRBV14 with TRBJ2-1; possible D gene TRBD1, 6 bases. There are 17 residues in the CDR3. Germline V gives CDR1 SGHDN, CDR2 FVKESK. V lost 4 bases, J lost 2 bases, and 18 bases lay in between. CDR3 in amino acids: CASSRGRGNKAYNEQFF. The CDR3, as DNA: TGTGCCAGCAGCCGGGGCAGGGGTAATAAAGCCTACAATGAGCAGTTCTTC.

The CDR3 DNA sequence: TGCGCCAGCAGACCGACTGCCTATGGCTACACCTTC. This sequence encodes CASRPTAYGYTF. V gene TRBV10-2 combines with J gene TRBJ1-2, with no clear D. The ends were cut back, 6 bases at V and 4 bases at J, with 9 bases in the middle. Germline V CDR1 and CDR2: WSHSY, SAAADI. CDR3 length equals 12 residues.

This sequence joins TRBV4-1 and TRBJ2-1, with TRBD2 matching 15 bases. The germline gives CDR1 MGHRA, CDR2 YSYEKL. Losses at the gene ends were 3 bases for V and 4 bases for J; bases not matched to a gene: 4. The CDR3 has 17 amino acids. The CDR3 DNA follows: TGCGCCAGCAGCCAGGGACTAGCGGGGGGCCGGTACAATGAGCAGTTCTTC. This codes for CASSQGLAGGRYNEQFF.

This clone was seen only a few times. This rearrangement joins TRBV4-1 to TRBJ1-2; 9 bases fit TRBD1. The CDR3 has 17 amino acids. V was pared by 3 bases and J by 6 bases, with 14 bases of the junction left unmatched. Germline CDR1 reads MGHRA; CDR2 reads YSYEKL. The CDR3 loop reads CASSHGTGRARFNGYTF. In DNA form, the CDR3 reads TGCGCCAGCAGCCATGGGACAGGGCGCGCGCGGTTTAATGGCTACACCTTC.